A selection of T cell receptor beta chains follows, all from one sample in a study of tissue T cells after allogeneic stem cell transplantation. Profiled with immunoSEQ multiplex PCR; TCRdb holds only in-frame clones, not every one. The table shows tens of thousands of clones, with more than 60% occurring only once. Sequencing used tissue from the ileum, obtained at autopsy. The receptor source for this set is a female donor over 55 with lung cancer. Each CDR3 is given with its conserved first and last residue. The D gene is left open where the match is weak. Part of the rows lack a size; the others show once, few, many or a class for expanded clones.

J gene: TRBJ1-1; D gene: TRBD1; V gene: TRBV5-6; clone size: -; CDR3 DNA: TGTGCCAGCAGCCCCTGGGACAGGGAGAACACTGAAGCTTTCTTT; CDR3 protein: CASSPWDRENTEAFF
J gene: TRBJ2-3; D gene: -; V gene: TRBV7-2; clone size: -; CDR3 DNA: TGTGCCAGCAGCTTCCGGGGTGCGGGTTCAACGCAGTATTTT; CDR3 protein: CASSFRGAGSTQYF
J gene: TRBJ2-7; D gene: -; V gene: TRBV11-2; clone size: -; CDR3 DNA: TGTGCCAGCAGCTTAGTGAGTACCGCCCCCGTTGATCACTTC; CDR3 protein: CASSLVSTAPVDHF
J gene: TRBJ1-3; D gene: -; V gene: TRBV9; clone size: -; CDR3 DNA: TGTGCCAGCAGCGTAGATGTCAGAACTGGAAACACCATATATTTT; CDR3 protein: CASSVDVRTGNTIYF
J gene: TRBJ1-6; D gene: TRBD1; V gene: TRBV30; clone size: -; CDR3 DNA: TGTGCCTGGAGACTGACAGGGGATTCACCCCTCCACTTT; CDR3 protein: CAWRLTGDSPLHF
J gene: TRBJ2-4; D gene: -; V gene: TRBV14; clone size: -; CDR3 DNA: TGTGCCAGCAGCCCATGGCGGGGAAACATTCAGTACTTC; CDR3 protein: CASSPWRGNIQYF
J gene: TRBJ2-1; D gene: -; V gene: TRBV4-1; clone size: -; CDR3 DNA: TGCGCCAGCAGCCAAGATAGGGTAGTTGCGATACCTGAGCAGTTCTTC; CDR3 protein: CASSQDRVVAIPEQFF
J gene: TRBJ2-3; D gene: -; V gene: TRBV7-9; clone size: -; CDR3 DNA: TGTGCCAGCAGCGCACAGGGGGGGACAGATACGCAGTATTTT; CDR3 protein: CASSAQGGTDTQYF
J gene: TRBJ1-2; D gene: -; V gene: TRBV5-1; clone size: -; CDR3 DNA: TGCGCCAGCAGCAGCGCCGGGGGGCCCACGGGAGCCTATGGCTACACCTTC; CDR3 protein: CASSSAGGPTGAYGYTF
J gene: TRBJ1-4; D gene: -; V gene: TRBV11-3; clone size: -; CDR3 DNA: TGTGCCAGCAGCGCCGACATGGCTCCAAAACTGTTTTTT; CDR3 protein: CASSADMAPKLFF
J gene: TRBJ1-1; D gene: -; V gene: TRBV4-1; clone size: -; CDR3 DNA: TGCGCCAGCAGCCAAGGTATTAAGGGTATGAACACTGAAGCTTTCTTT; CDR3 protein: CASSQGIKGMNTEAFF
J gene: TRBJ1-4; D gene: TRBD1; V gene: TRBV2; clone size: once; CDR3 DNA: TGTGCCAGCAGTGAATACAGGGGGCCGAATGAAAAACTGTTTTTT; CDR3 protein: CASSEYRGPNEKLFF
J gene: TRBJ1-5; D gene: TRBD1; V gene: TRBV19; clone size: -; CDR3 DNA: TGTGCCAGTGCGGACAGGGTTAAGGATCAGCCCCAGCATTTT; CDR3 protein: CASADRVKDQPQHF
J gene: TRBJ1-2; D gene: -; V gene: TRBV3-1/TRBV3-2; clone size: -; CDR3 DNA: TGTGCCAGCAGCCAAGGGGGTAACTATGGCTACACCTTC; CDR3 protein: CASSQGGNYGYTF
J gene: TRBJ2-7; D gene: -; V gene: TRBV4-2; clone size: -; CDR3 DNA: TGTGCCAGCAGCCACGGAGGGGACCGCTACGAGCAGTACTTC; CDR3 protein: CASSHGGDRYEQYF
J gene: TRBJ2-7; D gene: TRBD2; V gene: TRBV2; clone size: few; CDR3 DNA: TGTGCCAGCAGTGCCCTGGAGCGGGAGGCCCGATTTGGATCTGACGAGCAGTACTTC; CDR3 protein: CASSALEREARFGSDEQYF
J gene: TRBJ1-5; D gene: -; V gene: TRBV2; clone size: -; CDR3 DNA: TGTGCCAGCAGTAGGGAGCAGGGCCGAAATCAGCCCCAGCATTTT; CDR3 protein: CASSREQGRNQPQHF
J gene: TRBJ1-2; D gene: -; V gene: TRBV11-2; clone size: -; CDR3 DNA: TGTGCCAGCAGCCAAACTTCGCTGGGGTCGTATGGCTACACCTTC; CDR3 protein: CASSQTSLGSYGYTF
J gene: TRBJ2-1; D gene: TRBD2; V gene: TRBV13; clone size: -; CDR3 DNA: TGTGCCAGCAGTTTACTAGCGGGAGTTGGTGGCAATGAGCAGTTCTTC; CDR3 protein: CASSLLAGVGGNEQFF
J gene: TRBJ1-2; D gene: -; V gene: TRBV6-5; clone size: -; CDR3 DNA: TGTGCCAGCACCGCGGTGGGGTTAGCTAACTATGGCTACACCTTC; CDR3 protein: CASTAVGLANYGYTF
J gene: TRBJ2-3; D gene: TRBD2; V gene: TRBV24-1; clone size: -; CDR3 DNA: TGTGCCACCAGTGATTCCGGGACTAGGACAGATACGCAGTATTTT; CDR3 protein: CATSDSGTRTDTQYF
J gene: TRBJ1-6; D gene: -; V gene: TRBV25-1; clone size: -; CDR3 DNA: TGTGCCAGCAAGGGTGCGGAATCTTATAATTCACCCCTCCACTTT; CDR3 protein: CASKGAESYNSPLHF
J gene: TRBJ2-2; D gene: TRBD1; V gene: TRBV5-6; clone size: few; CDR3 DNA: TGTGCCAGCAGCTTGGACAGGGGGCGCGTATGGAACACCGGGGAGCTGTTTTTT; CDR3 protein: CASSLDRGRVWNTGELFF
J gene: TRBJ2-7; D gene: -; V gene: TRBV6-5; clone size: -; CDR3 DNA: TGTGCCAGCAGGCTATACGAGCAGTACTTC; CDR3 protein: CASRLYEQYF
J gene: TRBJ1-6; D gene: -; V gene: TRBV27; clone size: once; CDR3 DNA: TGTGCCAGCACCAGAGGAGGCAGGGGAGGCAATTCACCCCTCCACTTT; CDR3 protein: CASTRGGRGGNSPLHF
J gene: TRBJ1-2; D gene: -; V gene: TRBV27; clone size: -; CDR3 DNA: TGTGCCAGCAGTTTTTCATGGGGGGGGGACCACTATGGCTACACCTTC; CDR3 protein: CASSFSWGGDHYGYTF
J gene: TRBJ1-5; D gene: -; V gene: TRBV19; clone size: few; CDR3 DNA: TGTGCCAGTTCTTGGGGACCTCATAGCAATCAGCCCCAGCATTTT; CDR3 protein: CASSWGPHSNQPQHF
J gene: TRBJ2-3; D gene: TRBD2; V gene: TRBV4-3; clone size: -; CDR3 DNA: TGCGCCAGCAGCCTAGGGCGGGGGGATACGCAGTATTTT; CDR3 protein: CASSLGRGDTQYF
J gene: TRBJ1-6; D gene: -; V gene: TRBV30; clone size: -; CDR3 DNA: TGTGCCTGGAAGGGCGGGGGGTATTCACCCCTCCACTTT; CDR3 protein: CAWKGGGYSPLHF
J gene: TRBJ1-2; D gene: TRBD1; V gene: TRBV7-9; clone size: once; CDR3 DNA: TGTGCCAGCAGCCCCGCCGGGACAGGGAGTTTGTATGGCTACACCTTC; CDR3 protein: CASSPAGTGSLYGYTF
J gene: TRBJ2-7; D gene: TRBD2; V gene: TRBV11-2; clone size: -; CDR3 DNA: TGTGCCAGCAGGGTGGTGCGGGAGGGCTACGAGCAGTACTTC; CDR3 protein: CASRVVREGYEQYF
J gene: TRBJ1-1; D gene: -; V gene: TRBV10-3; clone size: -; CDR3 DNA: TGTGCCATCACTCCCCGAGGAGGCACTGAAGCTTTCTTT; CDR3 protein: CAITPRGGTEAFF
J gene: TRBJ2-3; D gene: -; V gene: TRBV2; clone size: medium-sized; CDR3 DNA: TGTGCCAGCAGTGATGAAAGCTCAGATACGCAGTATTTT; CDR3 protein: CASSDESSDTQYF
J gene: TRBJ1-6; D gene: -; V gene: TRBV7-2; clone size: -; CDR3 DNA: TGTGCCAGCAGCCTACAGGGAGGGGGATATAATTCACCCCTCCACTTT; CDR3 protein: CASSLQGGGYNSPLHF
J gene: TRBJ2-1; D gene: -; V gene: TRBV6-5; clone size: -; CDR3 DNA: TGTGCCACCGATACAGATACCTCCTACAATGAGCAGTTCTTC; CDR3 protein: CATDTDTSYNEQFF
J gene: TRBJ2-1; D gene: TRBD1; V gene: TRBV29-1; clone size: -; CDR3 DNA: TGCAGCGCATACGGGACAGTCAAAATCTACAATGAGCAGTTCTTC; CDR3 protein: CSAYGTVKIYNEQFF
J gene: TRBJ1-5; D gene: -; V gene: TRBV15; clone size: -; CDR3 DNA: TGTGCCACCAGCAGCGCACGGGTTAGCAATCAGCCCCAGCATTTT; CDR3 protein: CATSSARVSNQPQHF
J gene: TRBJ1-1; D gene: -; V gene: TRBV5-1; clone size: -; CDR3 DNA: TGCGCCAGCAGAGAGCAGGGAGAAGCTTTCTTT; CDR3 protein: CASREQGEAFF
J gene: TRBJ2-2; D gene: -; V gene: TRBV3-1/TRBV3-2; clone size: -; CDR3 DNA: TGTGCCAGCAGCCATGAGTTTCCTAGGAGGGAGCTGTTTTTT; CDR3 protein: CASSHEFPRRELFF
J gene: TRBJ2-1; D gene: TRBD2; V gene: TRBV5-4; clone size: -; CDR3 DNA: TGTGCCAGCTCGGGACTAGCGGAATACAAGTTCTTC; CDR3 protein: CASSGLAEYKFF
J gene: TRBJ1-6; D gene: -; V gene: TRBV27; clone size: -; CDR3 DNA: TGTGCCAGCAGTTTATCGAACAGATATAATTCACCCCTCCACTTT; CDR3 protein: CASSLSNRYNSPLHF
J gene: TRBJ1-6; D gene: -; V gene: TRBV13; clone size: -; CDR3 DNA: TGTGCCAGCAGCTTAAATCCACGCGGAGCTCGCTCCTATAATTCACCCCTCCACTTT; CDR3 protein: CASSLNPRGARSYNSPLHF
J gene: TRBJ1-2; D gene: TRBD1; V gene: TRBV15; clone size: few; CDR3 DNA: TGTGCCACCAGCAGAGATGGGGACAGAGGATATGGCTACACCTTC; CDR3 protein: CATSRDGDRGYGYTF
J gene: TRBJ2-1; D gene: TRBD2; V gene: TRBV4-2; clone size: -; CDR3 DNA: TGTGCCAGCAGCCAGGGACTAGCGGGAGTTATCTCCTACAATGAGCAGTTCTTC; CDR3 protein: CASSQGLAGVISYNEQFF
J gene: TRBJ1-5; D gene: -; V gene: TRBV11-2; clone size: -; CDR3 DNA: TGTGCCAGCAGCTTAACTGTCAATCAGCCCCAGCATTTT; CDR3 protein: CASSLTVNQPQHF
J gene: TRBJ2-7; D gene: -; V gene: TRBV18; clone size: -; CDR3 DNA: TGTGCCAGCTCACCGATCCCCACAGGGACGTTGCAGTACTTC; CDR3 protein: CASSPIPTGTLQYF
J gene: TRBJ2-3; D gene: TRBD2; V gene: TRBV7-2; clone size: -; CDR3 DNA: TGTGCCAGCAGCTTTACGGGACTAGGGGCAGATACGCAGTATTTT; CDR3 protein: CASSFTGLGADTQYF
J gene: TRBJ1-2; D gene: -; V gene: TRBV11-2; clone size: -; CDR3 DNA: TGTGCCAGCAGCTTAGTCTGGGGGTCTGGCTACACCTTC; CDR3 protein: CASSLVWGSGYTF
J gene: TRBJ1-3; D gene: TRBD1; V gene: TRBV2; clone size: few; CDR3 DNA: TGTGCCAGCAGAATGCAGGGGGCAGCTGGAAACACCATATATTTT; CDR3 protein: CASRMQGAAGNTIYF
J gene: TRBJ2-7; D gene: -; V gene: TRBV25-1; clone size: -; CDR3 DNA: TGTGCCAGCAGTGCTGGGCTGCAGGGTATGAAGTACTTC; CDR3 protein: CASSAGLQGMKYF
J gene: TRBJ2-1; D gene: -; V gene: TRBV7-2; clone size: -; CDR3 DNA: TGTGCCAGCAGCTTTTCAGGTGGGAGACACAATGAGCAGTTCTTC; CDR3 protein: CASSFSGGRHNEQFF
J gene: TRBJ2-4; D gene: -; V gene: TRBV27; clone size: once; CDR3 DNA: TGTGCCAGCAGTTTACGGGGGACCCAAAACATTCAGTACTTC; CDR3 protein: CASSLRGTQNIQYF
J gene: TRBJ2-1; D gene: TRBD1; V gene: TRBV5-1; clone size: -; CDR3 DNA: TGCGCCAGCAGCTTGCACTTCGGACAGGGCAATGAGCAGTTCTTC; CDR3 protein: CASSLHFGQGNEQFF
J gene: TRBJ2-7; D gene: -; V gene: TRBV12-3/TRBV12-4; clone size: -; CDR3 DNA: TGTGCCAGCAGTAAGGGGGGATTTTACGAGCAGTACTTC; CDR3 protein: CASSKGGFYEQYF
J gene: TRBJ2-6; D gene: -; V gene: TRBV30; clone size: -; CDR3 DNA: TGTGCCTGGAGTGGGGGGGTCTCTGGGGCCAACGTCCTGACTTTC; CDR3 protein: CAWSGGVSGANVLTF